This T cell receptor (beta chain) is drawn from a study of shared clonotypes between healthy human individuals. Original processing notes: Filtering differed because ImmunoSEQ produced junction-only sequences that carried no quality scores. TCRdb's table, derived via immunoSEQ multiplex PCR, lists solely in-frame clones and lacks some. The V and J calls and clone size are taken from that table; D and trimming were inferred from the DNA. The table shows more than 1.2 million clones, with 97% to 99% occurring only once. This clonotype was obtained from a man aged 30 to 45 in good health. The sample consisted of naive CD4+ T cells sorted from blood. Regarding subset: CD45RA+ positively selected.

The CDR3 protein is CAWSVEVGNTEAFF. The CDR3 DNA follows: TGTGCCTGGAGTGTGGAGGTCGGGAACACTGAAGCTTTCTTT. V is TRBV30 and J is TRBJ1-1; D uncertain. The CDR3 has 14 amino acids. V was shortened by 0 bases and J by 1 base, with 9 bases between the two germline ends. Germline loops: CDR1 GTSNPN, CDR2 SVGIG (reference sequence). Looking up the rest from reference TRBV30 and TRBJ1-1 gives the full variable domain: SQTIHQWPATLVQPVGSPLSLECTVEGTSNPNLYWYRQAAGRGLQLLFYSVGIGQISSEVPQNLSASRPQDRQFILSSKKLLLSDSGFYLCAWSVEVGNTEAFFGQGTRLTVV.